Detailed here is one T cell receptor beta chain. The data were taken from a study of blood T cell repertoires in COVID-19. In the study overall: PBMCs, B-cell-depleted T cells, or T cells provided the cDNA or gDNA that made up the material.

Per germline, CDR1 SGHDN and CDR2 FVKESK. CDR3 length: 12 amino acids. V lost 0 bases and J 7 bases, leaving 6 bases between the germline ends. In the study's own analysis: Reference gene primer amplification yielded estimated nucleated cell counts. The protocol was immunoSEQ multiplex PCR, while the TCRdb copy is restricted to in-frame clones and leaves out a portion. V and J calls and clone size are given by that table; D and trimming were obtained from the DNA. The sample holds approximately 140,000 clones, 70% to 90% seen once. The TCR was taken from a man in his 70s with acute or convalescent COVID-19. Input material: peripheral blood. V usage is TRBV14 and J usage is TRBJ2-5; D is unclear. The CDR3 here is CASSQDLVTQYF. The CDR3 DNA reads TGTGCCAGCAGCCAAGATCTTGTGACCCAGTACTTC.